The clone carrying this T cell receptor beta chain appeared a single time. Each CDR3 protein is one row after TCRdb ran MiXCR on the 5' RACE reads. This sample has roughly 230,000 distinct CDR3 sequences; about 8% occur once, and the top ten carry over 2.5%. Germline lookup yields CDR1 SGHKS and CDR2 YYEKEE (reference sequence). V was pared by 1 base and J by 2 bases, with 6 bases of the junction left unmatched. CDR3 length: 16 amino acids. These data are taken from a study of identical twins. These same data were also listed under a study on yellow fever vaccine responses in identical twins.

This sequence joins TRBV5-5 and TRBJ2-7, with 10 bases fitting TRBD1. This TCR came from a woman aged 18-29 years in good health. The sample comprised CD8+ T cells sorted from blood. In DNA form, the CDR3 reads TGTGCCAGCAGCTTGCCGGGACAGGGGAGGCCCTACGAGCAGTACTTC. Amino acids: CASSLPGQGRPYEQYF.